The source of this T cell receptor beta chain is a study of regulatory T cells in long-lasting Graves disease (dated by TCRdb to the early 2020s). Describing the broader study: To count as having persistent Graves' disease, a patient had to have received antithyroid drug treatment for over 5 years with TSH receptor autoantibodies remaining persistently positive. The study was registered as a clinical trial and conducted in China. A total of roughly 33 samples were covered by TCR sequencing, comprising approximately 13 persistent and approximately 20 newly diagnosed Graves' disease patients. On average, persistent Graves' disease patients in the clinical cohort had been on antithyroid drugs for approximately ten years. Peripheral blood TCR sequencing and RNA sequencing compared persistent Graves' disease patients with newly diagnosed Graves' disease patients.

Libraries came from multiplex PCR. TCRdb names Illumina HiSeq 4000 as the instrument used. CDR3 regions were amplified by Arm-PCR with iRepertoire HTBI primers to construct TCR beta libraries. PCR products were gel purified before sequencing. Concerning the study's data processing: Gene usage analysis of CDR3 amino acid clonotypes used the roughly 62 TRBV and some 13 TRBJ segments found across samples. Filtered high-quality paired reads were merged into contigs using COPE and FqMerger. Contigs were aligned with BLAST to IMGT TRBV, TRBD and TRBJ reference genes, and CDR3 was defined per IMGT. Any clonotype with a frequency above 0.1% was counted as a highly expanded clone. Repertoire diversity was measured by Shannon entropy, and V-J evenness by the Gini coefficient. Clonotypes shared by more than one individual were considered public. TCRdb itself trimmed the public reads at Q25 with fastp, ran MiXCR and retained productive beta chains. Merged by CDR3 protein, the rows form single entries marked with the most common genes and DNA. TCRdb, not the original authors, processed these V and J calls. Across this sample there are hundreds of thousands of distinct CDR3 sequences, with 20% seen only once. Less than 35% of the sample comes from the top ten.

The sample holds many counts of this clonotype. Its antigen remains undetermined. No much larger clonotype is one base removed from it; base qualities were not supplied. The time point label corresponds to: persistent/refractory GD, antithyroid drugs over 5 years with positive TRAb. For both TCR sequencing and RNA sequencing, RNA was extracted from PBMCs using TRIzol. The diagnosis of Graves' disease was made according to American Thyroid Association guidelines. Patients for the study were recruited at an endocrinology department in Xi'an, China. Each patient gave 7.5 to 10 milliliters of peripheral blood, collected in an EDTA anticoagulant tube. Ficoll Paque Plus density gradient separation was used to isolate PBMCs, and no further T cell sorting was performed. An Agilent 2100 Bioanalyzer and agarose gel were used to assess RNA quality, and a NanoDrop 2000 was used to measure RNA concentration. Results and caveats for the whole study, not just this receptor: Because the primary lesion, thyroid tissue, could not be accessed, the study looked at peripheral blood alone. Lower TCR Shannon entropy and fewer highly expanded clones were observed in persistent Graves' disease patients than in newly diagnosed patients, which suggested clonal expansion. Sequencing and analysis were restricted to the TCR beta chain. A larger number of public clonotypes was shared among persistent patients (approximately 2,500) than among newly diagnosed patients (approximately 1,000). The authors acknowledged the small sample size as a limitation that may reduce accuracy. Persistent disease showed preferential use of TRBV28, TRBJ1-2 and TRBJ2-5, whereas newly diagnosed disease favored TRBV20-1 and TRBJ2-1.

The junction shows trimming of 2 bases on V and 7 bases on J, plus 11 bases between the germline ends. From its cysteine to its phenylalanine, the CDR3 spans 13 amino acids. Kept here is only the CDR3 DNA, which spans 39 bases and is read in frame from base 1. The germline V gene encodes CDR1 SNHLY and CDR2 FYNNEI. The TCR was taken from a female donor with Graves disease. The starting material was peripheral blood mononuclear cells (PBMCs), obtained when the disease was refractory, from a patient treated with antithyroid drugs. The chain is encoded by TRBV2 joined to TRBJ1-2; the D gene is unclear. The nucleotide sequence reads as follows: TGTGCCAGCAGTGAAATGCCCCGTGGTGGCTACACCTTC. Its amino acids are CASSEMPRGGYTF.